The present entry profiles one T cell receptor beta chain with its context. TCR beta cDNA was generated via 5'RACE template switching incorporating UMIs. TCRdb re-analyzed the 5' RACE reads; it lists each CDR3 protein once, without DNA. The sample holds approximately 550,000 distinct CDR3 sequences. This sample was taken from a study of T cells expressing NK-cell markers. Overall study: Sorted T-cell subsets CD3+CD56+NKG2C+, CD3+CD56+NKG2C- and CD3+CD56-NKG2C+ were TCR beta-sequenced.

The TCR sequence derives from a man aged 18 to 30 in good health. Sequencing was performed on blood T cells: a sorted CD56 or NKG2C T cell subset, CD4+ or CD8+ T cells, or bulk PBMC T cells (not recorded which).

CDR3: CASSLVWEATNEKLFF. The rearrangement uses TRBV7-7 and TRBJ1-4. In germline, CDR1 is SSHAT, CDR2 FNYEAQ (reference sequence). The CDR3 is 16 amino acids. The variable domain in full, with the rest retrieved from reference TRBV7-7 and TRBJ1-4, is GAGVSQSPRYKVTKRGQDVTLRCDPISSHATLYWYQQALGQGPEFLTYFNYEAQPDKSGLPSDRFSAERPEGSISTLTIQRTEQRDSAMYRCASSLVWEATNEKLFFGSGTQLSVL.